The 25 T cell receptor beta chains below were found in one sample sequenced in a study of human T cells and chemical hapten exposure. This sample's time point: patch test 3, about 24 weeks after DPC sensitization. Treatment noted: therapeutic diphenylcyclopropenone sensitization with weekly scalp DPC. TCRdb fed the RACE reads into MiXCR, producing one record per CDR3 protein. The table has tens of thousands of distinct CDR3 sequences, around 10% seen once; the top ten hold roughly 1.3%. Specimen: whole blood, collected in connection with sensitization to the hapten diphenylcyclopropenone (DPC). The receptors stem from a woman aged 45-65 years with alopecia areata. Some clones in this sample may be carry-over from other donors' samples.

The genes are TRBV7-3 and TRBJ2-2; D perhaps matches TRBD2 (6 bases). This CDR3 contains 14 residues. The germline V and J ends were trimmed by 1 base and 6 bases, with 9 bases remaining between them. Germline lookup yields CDR1 SGHTA and CDR2 FQGTGA. The CDR3 nucleotides read TGTGCCAGCAGCTTAAGCGGGACGGCCGGGGAGCTGTTTTTT. It codes for CASSLSGTAGELFF.

This clonotype has a count of ten or more. This chain uses TRBV6-2 or TRBV6-3 with TRBJ2-1; 8 nucleotides align to TRBD1. The CDR3 extends over 15 amino acids. Germline CDR1 and CDR2: MNHEY and SVGEGT. V dropped 4 bases and J dropped 8; count of bases not matched to a gene: 10. The CDR3 protein is CASSFPGGRVDEQFF. DNA for the CDR3: TGTGCCAGCAGTTTTCCAGGGGGCCGGGTAGATGAGCAGTTCTTC.

There are many counts of this clonotype. The genes are TRBV7-6 and TRBJ2-1; D is ambiguous. The CDR3 extends over 13 amino acids. Germline loops: CDR1 SGHVS, CDR2 FNYEAQ. V shed 5 bases and J shed 9 bases, with 14 bases lying between them. This CDR3 is CASSHYYAGEQFF. The CDR3 DNA reads TGTGCCAGCAGCCATTACTACGCCGGTGAGCAGTTCTTC.

V is TRBV29-1 and J is TRBJ2-2; TRBD2 might be the D (7 bases). CDR3 length equals 13 residues. Germline V gives CDR1 SQVTM, CDR2 ANQGSEA. V gave up 6 bases and J gave up 5 bases, with 13 bases separating them. The CDR3: CSVPRGGTGELFF. The CDR3 coding sequence is TGCAGCGTCCCCAGGGGAGGGACCGGGGAGCTGTTTTTT.

V gene TRBV6-5 combines with J gene TRBJ1-1; no reliable D call. With 11 bases removed from V and 11 bases from J, the gap between germline ends came to 21 bases. CDR3 length: 12 residues. Germline loops: CDR1 MNHEY, CDR2 SVGAGI. Here the CDR3 DNA reads TGTGCCTGTAAGTCTCACGGAGAGACCGCTTTCTTT. Translating gives CACKSHGETAFF.

The rearrangement joins TRBV7-2 to TRBJ1-1; D not resolved. Germline CDR1 and CDR2: SGHTA and FQGNSA. Trimming shortened V by 0 bases and J by 5 bases, and 7 bases separated the two germline ends. The CDR3 runs 13 residues. The CDR3 bases are TGTGCCAGCAGCTTAGCATGGGTTACTGAAGCTTTCTTT. It is translated as CASSLAWVTEAFF.

This clonotype was detected ten times or more. The V and J genes are TRBV3-1 and TRBJ2-1; perhaps D is TRBD1 or TRBD2 (7 bases each). The CDR3 covers 14 residues. Germline V CDR1 and CDR2: LGHDT, YNNKEL (reference sequence). Trimming shortened V by 2 bases and J by 9 bases, and 14 bases separated the two germline ends. The CDR3 DNA sequence: TGTGCCAGCAGCCAATTACTCAGGGGGGGTGAGCAGTTCTTC. Protein product: CASSQLLRGGEQFF.

This clonotype was detected a few times. CDR3 nucleotides: TGTGCCAGCAGCTCATTCGGGACCCTAGACGAGCAGTACTTC. Protein product: CASSSFGTLDEQYF. The J gene is TRBJ2-7, the V gene TRBV7-9; either TRBD1 or TRBD2 may fit D (5 bases each). The V gene lost 4 bases and the J gene lost 5 bases, with 15 bases spanning the gap. This CDR3 region has 14 residues. Germline V gene sequence: CDR1 SEHNR, CDR2 FQNEAQ (reference sequence).

For this clonotype: Being one base from a much bigger clone, this may be a read error. The chain employs TRBV24-1 and TRBJ1-2, with 9 bases identical to TRBD1. This CDR3 contains 15 residues. CDR1 and CDR2 from the germline V gene are KGHDR and SFDVKD. The DNA for the CDR3 is TGTGCCGCCAGTGATCCCACAGGGGGCGGCTATGGCTACACCTTC. Protein product: CAASDPTGGGYGYTF.

This clonotype was picked up many times. The rearrangement joins TRBV10-2 to TRBJ2-2, with 7 bases lining up with TRBD2. The V and J ends lost 2 bases and 3 bases, in that order; junction bases with no gene match: 6. This CDR3 comprises 16 residues. CDR1 and CDR2 (germline): WSHSY, SAAADI. The CDR3, as DNA: TGCGCCAGCAGTGAGCGGGCTAGCGGTTACACCGGGGAGCTGTTTTTT. Translated, it gives CASSERASGYTGELFF.

The V gene is TRBV18, the J gene TRBJ1-4; D is possibly TRBD1 (5 bases). The CDR3 is made up of 16 amino acids. V shed 4 bases and J shed 7 bases, with 19 bases lying between them. Per germline, CDR1 KGHSH and CDR2 LQKENI. The CDR3 protein is CASSQTQQSGGEKLFF. The CDR3 DNA reads TGTGCCAGCTCACAGACTCAACAGTCCGGGGGTGAAAAACTGTTTTTT.

The rearrangement joins TRBV20-1 to TRBJ1-1, with D tentatively TRBD1 (5 bases). V gave up 2 bases and J gave up 4 bases, with 14 bases separating them. The CDR3 has 14 residues. Per germline, CDR1 DFQATT and CDR2 SNEGSKA (reference sequence). The CDR3 reads CSARRGGRGTEAFF. The CDR3 DNA reads as TGCAGTGCTAGACGGGGTGGGAGGGGCACTGAAGCTTTCTTT.

A single count supports this clonotype. The rearrangement links TRBV28 to TRBJ2-7; 7 bases are shared with TRBD2. CDR3 length: 15 amino acids. Per the germline V gene, CDR1 is MDHEN and CDR2 is SYDVKM. Losses at the gene ends were 2 bases for V and 3 bases for J; bases not matched to a gene: 7. The CDR3 nucleotides read TGTGCCAGCAGTTTAGAAGCGGGACTCTACTACGAGCAGTACTTC. It is translated as CASSLEAGLYYEQYF.

This clonotype was detected many times. The genes are TRBV7-6 and TRBJ2-7; D tentatively fits TRBD1 or TRBD2 (5 bases each). The germline gives CDR1 SGHVS, CDR2 FNYEAQ. The V end was cut by 5 bases, the J end by 3 bases, with 11 bases between. The CDR3 consists of 13 residues. CDR3 residues: CASSPGPNYEQYF. The CDR3 bases are TGTGCCAGCAGCCCGGGACCCAACTACGAGCAGTACTTC.

The rearrangement joins TRBV21-1 to TRBJ1-5; the D call of TRBD1 is as the table states it, not checked on the DNA. TRBV21-1 is recorded as a pseudogene. The CDR3 extends over 17 amino acids. CDR3 DNA: TGTGCCAGCAGCAAAATGGATAGGGGTGATAGCAATCAGCCCCAGCATTTT. It translates to CASSKMDRGDSNQPQHF.

The V and J genes are TRBV3-1 and TRBJ2-7, with D unclear. Germline V CDR1 and CDR2: LGHDT, YNNKEL (reference sequence). Trimming cost V 0 bases and J 7 bases, with 4 bases left between them. This CDR3 contains 11 residues. The chain's CDR3 is CASSQEWEQYF. CDR3 nucleotide sequence: TGTGCCAGCAGCCAAGAATGGGAGCAGTACTTC.

This clonotype was observed at least ten times. This chain links TRBV5-1 with TRBJ1-3, with D possibly TRBD1 on 5 matching bases. Germline V gene sequence: CDR1 SGHRS, CDR2 YFSETQ. V was clipped by 3 bases and J by 0 bases, with 13 bases between them. The CDR3 length is 16 residues. Here the CDR3 DNA reads TGCGCCAGCAGCTGGGGAGTGCAGGGCTCTGGAAACACCATATATTTT. Translation: CASSWGVQGSGNTIYF.

This rearrangement joins TRBV11-2 to TRBJ2-7; 8 nucleotides agree with TRBD1. The germline V gene has CDR1 SGHAT and CDR2 FQNNGV. V shed 5 bases, J shed 3 bases, and the junction held 12 bases outside the gene matches. The CDR3 runs 16 residues. This CDR3 is CASSRDPGGTGYEQYF. The CDR3 DNA is TGTGCCAGCAGCCGCGATCCAGGGGGCACTGGCTACGAGCAGTACTTC.

In its sample, this clonotype was seen many times. The chain uses TRBV29-1 and TRBJ1-5; the D is unclear. The germline gives CDR1 SQVTM, CDR2 ANQGSEA. Trimming left V 4 bases short and J 4 bases short, with 11 bases between. The CDR3 has 13 amino acids. CDR3 nucleotide sequence: TGCAGCGTTGGCGGGATACAAAATCAGCCCCAGCATTTT. Protein product: CSVGGIQNQPQHF. The entire variable domain, with the rest obtained from reference TRBV29-1 and TRBJ1-5, is as follows: SAVISQKPSRDICQRGTSLTIQCQVDSQVTMMFWYRQQPGQSLTLIATANQGSEATYESGFVIDKFPISRPNLTFSTLTVSNMSPEDSSIYLCSVGGIQNQPQHFGDGTRLSIL.

V and J are TRBV12-3 or TRBV12-4 and TRBJ2-3; no clear D gene. Deletions cut 5 bases from V and 8 bases from J, with 14 bases between. This CDR3 has 13 amino acids. CDR3 DNA sequence: TGTGCCAGCAGTCTCGAATCAAAGGTTACGCAGTATTTT. Translated: CASSLESKVTQYF.

J is TRBJ2-3 and V is TRBV18; D unclear. The length of the CDR3 is 14 residues. V shed 2 bases and J shed 0 bases, with 6 bases lying between them. Germline assignment: CDR1 KGHSH and CDR2 LQKENI. The CDR3 loop reads CASSPGTSTDTQYF. Written as DNA, the CDR3 is TGTGCCAGCTCACCAGGCACAAGCACAGATACGCAGTATTTT.

There are many counts of this clonotype. This sequence joins TRBV7-2 and TRBJ2-7; no definite D call. The CDR3 is made up of 12 amino acids. Trimming shortened V by 7 bases and J by 7 bases, and 14 bases separated the two germline ends. Germline V lookup: CDR1 SGHTA, CDR2 FQGNSA. This chain's CDR3 is CASTYPPEEQYF. The DNA of the CDR3 is TGTGCCAGCACGTACCCCCCGGAGGAGCAGTACTTC. The full variable domain, completed using reference TRBV7-2 and TRBJ2-7, is GAGVSQSPSNKVTEKGKDVELRCDPISGHTALYWYRQSLGQGLEFLIYFQGNSAPDKSGLPSDRFSAERTGGSVSTLTIQRTQQEDSAVYLCASTYPPEEQYFGPGTRLTVT.

This clonotype has at least ten counts. The rearrangement links TRBV6-1 to TRBJ1-5; no clear D gene. Germline V lookup: CDR1 MNHNS, CDR2 SASEGT. CDR3 length: 13 amino acids. V lost 7 bases, J lost 2 bases, and 9 bases lay in between. The CDR3 nucleotides are TGTGCCAGCATAGGGTTGCGCAATCAGCCCCAGCATTTT. This encodes CASIGLRNQPQHF.

There are a few counts of this clonotype. V gene TRBV20-1 combines with J gene TRBJ1-2; TRBD1 might be the D (6 bases). CDR1 and CDR2 (germline): DFQATT, SNEGSKA (reference sequence). The CDR3 length is 12 residues. The germline V and J ends were trimmed by 3 bases and 8 bases, with 13 bases remaining between them. CDR3 bases: TGCAGTGCTAGCCAACAGGGATTAGGCTACACCTTC. This encodes CSASQQGLGYTF.

This clonotype has just a few counts. The chain combines TRBV5-1 with TRBJ1-1; 8 nucleotides align to TRBD1. The V segment lost 1 base and the J segment 1 base; nucleotides outside the gene matches: 3. CDR1 SGHRS and CDR2 YFSETQ come from the germline V gene. The CDR3 spans 15 residues. The CDR3 loop reads CASSLSTGANTEAFF. The CDR3 DNA reads as TGCGCCAGCAGCTTGTCGACAGGGGCGAACACTGAAGCTTTCTTT.